This section outlines one TCR beta chain sequence together with its context. A read error may account for a junction end that differs from germline. The CDR3 runs 15 residues. The germline V gene has CDR1 MNHNS and CDR2 SASEGT. The data stem from a study of blood T cells in healthy people across ages. The use of a sample-barcoded 5' primer and a J-beta primer mix characterized a second PCR of roughly 7 to 12 cycles. TCRdb analysed the 5' RACE reads with MiXCR anew, one entry per CDR3 protein. The profile shows some 890,000 distinct CDR3 sequences, 25% to 30% of them singletons. These data were likewise used in another study, on T cells of mothers and their children.

Sequencing was carried out using blood. The receptor was derived from a woman aged 40 to 50 in good health. This chain connects TRBV6-1 to TRBJ1-3; D perhaps matches TRBD1 (5 bases). CDR3 sequence: CASQIRQYSGSTIYF. DNA for the CDR3: TGTGCTAGCCAGATTCGACAGTACTCTGGAAGCACCATATATTTT.